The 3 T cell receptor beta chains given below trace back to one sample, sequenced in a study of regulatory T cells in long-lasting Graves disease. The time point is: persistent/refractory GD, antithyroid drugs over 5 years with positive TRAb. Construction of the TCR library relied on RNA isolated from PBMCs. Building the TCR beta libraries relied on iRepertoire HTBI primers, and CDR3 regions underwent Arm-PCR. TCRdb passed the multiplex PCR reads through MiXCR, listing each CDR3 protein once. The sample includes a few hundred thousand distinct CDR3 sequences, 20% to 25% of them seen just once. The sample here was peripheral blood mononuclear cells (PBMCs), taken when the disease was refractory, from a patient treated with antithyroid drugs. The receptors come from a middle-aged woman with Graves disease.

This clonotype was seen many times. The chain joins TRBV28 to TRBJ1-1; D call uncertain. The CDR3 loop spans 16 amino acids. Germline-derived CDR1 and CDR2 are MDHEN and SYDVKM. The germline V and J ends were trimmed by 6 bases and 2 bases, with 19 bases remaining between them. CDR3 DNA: TGTGCCAGCAGACACTCTCTGGGCACCTTCAACACTGAAGCTTTCTTT. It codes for CASRHSLGTFNTEAFF.

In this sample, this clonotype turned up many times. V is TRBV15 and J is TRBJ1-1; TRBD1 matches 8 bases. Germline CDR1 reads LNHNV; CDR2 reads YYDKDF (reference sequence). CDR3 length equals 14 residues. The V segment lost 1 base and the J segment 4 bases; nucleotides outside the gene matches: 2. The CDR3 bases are TGTGCCACCAGCAGAGGACAGGGGAGCACTGAAGCTTTCTTT. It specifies CATSRGQGSTEAFF.

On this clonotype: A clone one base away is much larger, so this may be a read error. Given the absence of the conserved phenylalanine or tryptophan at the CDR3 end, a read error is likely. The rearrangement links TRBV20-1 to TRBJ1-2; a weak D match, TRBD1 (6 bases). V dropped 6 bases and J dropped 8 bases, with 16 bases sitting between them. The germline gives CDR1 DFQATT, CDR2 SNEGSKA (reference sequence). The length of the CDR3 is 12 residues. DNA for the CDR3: TGCAGTGCCCAGACAGGTTCGGAAGGCTACACCCTC. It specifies CSAQTGSEGYTL.